This passage covers 23 T cell receptor beta chains from one sample sequenced in a study of Graves' ophthalmopathy and Graves' hyperthyroidism. Amplifying from RNA transcripts, the study obtained TCR beta CDR3 regions. HTBI primers were employed in first-round RT-PCR, then a second-round multiplex PCR followed. TCRdb re-derived calls from the multiplex PCR reads in MiXCR, one entry per CDR3 protein. Of approximately 210,000 distinct CDR3 sequences in the sample, approximately 28% were seen once. Sequenced: peripheral blood. All receptors come from a man between 50 and 59 years old with Graves' ophthalmopathy.

The table lists this clonotype with a count of one. As DNA, the CDR3 is TGTGCCAGCAGTGAAGCGGGGAGAGAGACCCAGTACTTC. Translation gives CASSEAGRETQYF. The chain recombines TRBV6-1 with TRBJ2-5; maybe TRBD2 (5 bases). CDR3 length: 13 amino acids. Trimming removed 0 bases at V and 4 bases at J, with 6 bases between. From germline, CDR1 is MNHNS and CDR2 SASEGT.

This clonotype was detected ten times or more. V is TRBV6-2 or TRBV6-3 and J is TRBJ1-3; 12 bases are shared with TRBD1. Germline CDR1 MNHEY, CDR2 SVGEGT. V was clipped by 6 bases and J by 4 bases; unmatched bases: 19. The CDR3 is made up of 20 amino acids. The CDR3, as DNA: TGTGCCAGCAGAACACGCATCCCGGGACAGGGGGCGTTTCTAGGAAACACCATATATTTT. Protein: CASRTRIPGQGAFLGNTIYF.

V is TRBV30 and J is TRBJ2-5; 7 nucleotides align to TRBD1. The CDR3 extends over 16 amino acids. Trimming cost V 2 bases and J 3 bases; bases outside gene matches: 12. CDR1 and CDR2 from the germline V gene are GTSNPN and SVGIG (reference sequence). The CDR3 spells CAWSPPPRQGEETQYF. CDR3 coding DNA: TGTGCCTGGAGTCCCCCTCCCCGACAGGGAGAAGAGACCCAGTACTTC.

This clonotype occurred many times. The rearrangement links TRBV19 to TRBJ1-1; TRBD1 is a possible D gene (5 bases). The V gene's germline CDR1 is LNHDA and CDR2 SQIVND (reference sequence). This CDR3 is built from 15 residues. Trimming took off 3 bases at V and 4 bases at J, with 15 bases between the two ends. The CDR3 coding sequence is TGTGCCAGTAGTATCGGGGGGATGGGTACCACTGAAGCTTTCTTT. Protein sequence: CASSIGGMGTTEAFF.

This clonotype showed up many times. The chain joins TRBV18 to TRBJ1-2; D is unresolved. This CDR3 has 14 amino acids. Per the germline V gene, CDR1 is KGHSH and CDR2 is LQKENI. The V end was cut by 3 bases, the J end by 5 bases, with 13 bases between. The CDR3 DNA reads as TGTGCCAGCTCACCCTCGGACTCCGGATATGGCTACACCTTC. It encodes CASSPSDSGYGYTF. The full variable domain, in which reference TRBV18 and TRBJ1-2 provide the parts outside the CDR3, is NAGVMQNPRHLVRRRGQEARLRCSPMKGHSHVYWYRQLPEEGLKFMVYLQKENIIDESGMPKERFSAEFPKEGPSILRIQQVVRGDSAAYFCASSPSDSGYGYTFGSGTRLTVV.

This clonotype was seen at least ten times. J is TRBJ2-7 and V is TRBV7-2; D possibly corresponds to TRBD2 (5 bases). The length of the CDR3 is 15 residues. Looked up from germline, CDR1 is SGHTA and CDR2 is FQGNSA. Trimming shortened V by 1 base and J by 1 base, and 11 bases separated the two germline ends. DNA for the CDR3: TGTGCCAGCAGCTTAGGCTCCGGAGGTTCCTACGAGCAGTACTTC. Translated: CASSLGSGGSYEQYF.

There are many counts of this clonotype. Just one base apart from a much larger clone, this may be a read error. The conserved closing phenylalanine or tryptophan is absent in this CDR3, likely reflecting a read error. The genes are TRBV28 and TRBJ2-7; 11 nucleotides agree with TRBD2. Germline V gene sequence: CDR1 MDHEN, CDR2 SYDVKM. With 2 bases clipped from V and 7 bases from J, the junction kept 4 bases outside the gene matches. The CDR3 sequence is 14 residues long. The CDR3: CASSLLAGGGEQYC. CDR3 DNA: TGTGCCAGCAGTTTACTAGCGGGAGGAGGGGAGCAGTACTGC.

This clonotype was counted ten times or more. V is TRBV27 and J is TRBJ2-7; D perhaps matches TRBD2 (6 bases). V lost 5 bases and J lost 1, with 12 bases in between. The germline V gene encodes CDR1 MNHEY and CDR2 SMNVEV (reference sequence). The CDR3 length is 14 residues. The CDR3 sequence: CASSASTRSYEQYF. CDR3 sequence (DNA): TGTGCCAGCAGTGCGTCGACTAGGTCCTACGAGCAGTACTTC.

This clonotype showed up many times. This chain uses TRBV7-8 with TRBJ2-7; possibly TRBD1 or TRBD2 for D (5 bases each). The CDR3 spans 12 residues. V lost 1 base and J lost 6, with 7 bases in between. Germline CDR1 and CDR2: SGHVS and FQNEAQ. CDR3 nucleotide sequence: TGTGCCAGCAGCTTAGAGAGGGGCGAGCAGTACTTC. It encodes CASSLERGEQYF.

Many counts were recorded for this clonotype. CDR3 nucleotide sequence: TGTGCCAGCAGCTCACGAGGGGGCGATAATTCACCCCTCCACTTT. This codes for CASSSRGGDNSPLHF. The chain uses TRBV7-3 and TRBJ1-6; the match to TRBD1 covers 7 bases. The CDR3 spans 15 residues. V trimming: 4 bases; J trimming: 5 bases; junction bases outside the gene matches: 5. Germline lookup yields CDR1 SGHTA and CDR2 FQGTGA.

This clonotype was counted between two and nine times. The V call is TRBV28, the J call TRBJ2-7; no definite D call. CDR3 length equals 14 residues. Trimming took off 1 base at V and 5 bases at J, with 12 bases between the two ends. Germline values: CDR1 MDHEN, CDR2 SYDVKM. The CDR3 nucleotides are TGTGCCAGCAGTTTATACCACTTAACCAACGAGCAGTACTTC. Translating gives CASSLYHLTNEQYF.

This clonotype was recorded at least ten times. This sequence joins TRBV24-1 and TRBJ1-2; D is perhaps TRBD1 (5 bases). Germline CDR1 and CDR2: KGHDR and SFDVKD. Trimming removed 4 bases at V and 0 bases at J, with 11 bases between. The CDR3 length is 15 residues. CDR3 loop: CATSENRGANYGYTF. The CDR3, as DNA: TGTGCCACCAGTGAAAACCGGGGCGCTAACTATGGCTACACCTTC.

This clonotype was recorded many times. The V gene is TRBV2, the J gene TRBJ2-3, with unresolved D. The CDR3 loop spans 13 amino acids. V was pared by 4 bases and J by 0 bases, with 5 bases between. CDR1 is SNHLY, CDR2 FYNNEI, per germline. The CDR3 coding sequence is TGTGCCAGCAGTGCCAGTAGCACAGATACGCAGTATTTT. The encoded protein is CASSASSTDTQYF.

The table lists this clonotype with many counts. The chain combines TRBV6-1 with TRBJ1-1; TRBD1 matches 8 bases. V dropped 3 bases and J dropped 4; count of bases not matched to a gene: 4. The CDR3 has 14 amino acids. Germline V CDR1 and CDR2: MNHNS, SASEGT. CDR3 DNA: TGTGCCAGCAGTGATGCCCAGGGGGCCACTGAAGCTTTCTTT. It is translated as CASSDAQGATEAFF.

The genes are TRBV2 and TRBJ2-7, with 12 positions matching TRBD1. The junction had 1 base not matched to a gene; V was cut back by 7 bases and J by 0 bases. The CDR3 runs 14 residues. Germline values: CDR1 SNHLY, CDR2 FYNNEI. The CDR3 nucleotides read TGTGCCAGCAAGGGACAGGGGGCCTCCTACGAGCAGTACTTC. Translation gives CASKGQGASYEQYF.

J is TRBJ2-7 and V is TRBV6-1; TRBD1 might be the D (6 bases). V lost 6 bases, J lost 3 bases, and 12 bases lay in between. This CDR3 comprises 13 residues. From germline, CDR1 is MNHNS and CDR2 SASEGT. Written as DNA, the CDR3 is TGTGCCAGCAGGGCCGTGACAGGCTACGAGCAGTACTTC. Translating gives CASRAVTGYEQYF.

This clonotype was seen at least ten times. CDR3 bases: TGTGCCAGCAGCTTAGACTCAAACACCGGGGAGCTGTTTTTT. Its protein product is CASSLDSNTGELFF. This chain links TRBV5-6 with TRBJ2-2; D is unclear. The germline CDR1 and CDR2 sequences are SGHDT and YYEEEE. V lost 2 bases and J 2 bases, leaving 7 bases between the germline ends. This CDR3 spans 14 amino acids.

This clonotype was observed many times. The rearrangement joins TRBV20-1 to TRBJ2-7, with unresolved D. CDR1 and CDR2 (germline): DFQATT, SNEGSKA (reference sequence). The V end lost 3 bases, the J end lost 5 bases, and 17 bases lay between the germline ends. The CDR3 totals 14 residues. CDR3 sequence (DNA): TGCAGTGCTAGGTGGGATCTATCGGGTCACGAGCAGTACTTC. Encoded protein: CSARWDLSGHEQYF.

The chain has TRBV6-2 or TRBV6-3 and TRBJ2-5; D is ambiguous. In germline, CDR1 is MNHEY, CDR2 SVGEGT. This CDR3 is 15 amino acids long. The V end was cut by 1 base, the J end by 0 bases, with 9 bases between. Written as DNA, the CDR3 is TGTGCCAGCAGTTACTTCATAGCTAACCAAGAGACCCAGTACTTC. This encodes CASSYFIANQETQYF.

The chain has TRBV6-1 and TRBJ1-3, with unresolved D. The V end was cut by 6 bases, the J end by 4 bases, with 10 bases between. This CDR3 has 13 residues. The germline V gene encodes CDR1 MNHNS and CDR2 SASEGT. CDR3 DNA sequence: TGTGCCAGCAGCCCGGATCCCGGAAACACCATATATTTT. Translation: CASSPDPGNTIYF.

This clonotype came up many times. The V and J genes are TRBV29-1 and TRBJ2-4; D might be TRBD1 (6 bases). V was pared by 1 base and J by 1 base, with 11 bases between. This CDR3 is 15 amino acids long. Germline-derived CDR1 and CDR2 are SQVTM and ANQGSEA. DNA of the CDR3: TGCAGCGTTGAAGGTCAGGGGTCTGCCAAAAACATTCAGTACTTC. Its protein product is CSVEGQGSAKNIQYF. Combining the CDR3 with reference TRBV29-1 and TRBJ2-4 gives the whole variable domain SAVISQKPSRDICQRGTSLTIQCQVDSQVTMMFWYRQQPGQSLTLIATANQGSEATYESGFVIDKFPISRPNLTFSTLTVSNMSPEDSSIYLCSVEGQGSAKNIQYFGAGTRLSVL.

CDR3 sequence: CSVGGDQPQHF. CDR3 nucleotide sequence: TGCAGCGTTGGGGGGGATCAGCCCCAGCATTTT. This chain connects TRBV29-1 to TRBJ1-5; tentatively, D is TRBD1 (5 bases). Deletions cut 4 bases from V and 5 bases from J, with 6 bases between. There are 11 residues in the CDR3. The germline V gene has CDR1 SQVTM and CDR2 ANQGSEA.

This clonotype showed up many times. The chain employs TRBV5-1 and TRBJ2-7; the D is unclear. This CDR3 spans 14 amino acids. Trimming pared 4 bases from V and 4 bases from J, leaving 15 bases between. CDR1 and CDR2 from the germline V gene are SGHRS and YFSETQ. DNA of the CDR3: TGCGCCAGCAGCCCAGCCAGGACGATTTACGAGCAGTACTTC. Its translation: CASSPARTIYEQYF.